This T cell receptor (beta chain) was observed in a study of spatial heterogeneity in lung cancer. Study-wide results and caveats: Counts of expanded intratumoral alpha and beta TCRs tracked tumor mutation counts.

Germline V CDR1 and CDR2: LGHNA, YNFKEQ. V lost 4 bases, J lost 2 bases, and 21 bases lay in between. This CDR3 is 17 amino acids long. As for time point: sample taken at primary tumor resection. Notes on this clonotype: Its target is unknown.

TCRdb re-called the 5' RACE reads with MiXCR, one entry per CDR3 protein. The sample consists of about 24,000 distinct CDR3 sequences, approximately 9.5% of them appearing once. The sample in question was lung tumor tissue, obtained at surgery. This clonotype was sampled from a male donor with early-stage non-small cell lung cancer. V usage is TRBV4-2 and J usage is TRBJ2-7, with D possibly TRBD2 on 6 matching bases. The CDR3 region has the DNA TGTGCCAGCAGCCGGACTACAGATTCCGCTTCACCCTACGAGCAGTACTTC. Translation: CASSRTTDSASPYEQYF.